These T cell receptor beta chains were read from a single sample in a study of CD8+ T cells in alopecia areata. Sequenced by immunoSEQ multiplex PCR; TCRdb stores in-frame clones only, minus some. The sample includes roughly 280,000 clones, 60% of them seen just once. The sample consisted of CD4+ T cells sorted from blood, taken at approximately week 52, from a patient treated with tofacitinib. These receptors were collected from a human donor with alopecia areata. The CDR3 runs from the conserved cysteine through the conserved F or W. Fields, in order: V gene, CDR3 length, CDR3 protein.

V: TRBV29-1; length: 14; CDR3: CSVVGLGGTDTQYF
V: TRBV29-1; length: 13; CDR3: CSVRTGSTDTQYF
V: TRBV5-6; length: 11; CDR3: CASRWGEEQYF
V: TRBV5-1; length: 15; CDR3: CASSWGGQKSYEQYF
V: TRBV7-9; length: 12; CDR3: CASSPQGLEQYF
V: TRBV4-3; length: 16; CDR3: CASSQEWAAGEETQYF
V: TRBV10-3; length: 15; CDR3: CAISEGWDTSYEQYF
V: TRBV5-1; length: 14; CDR3: CASSIWTGVETQYF
V: TRBV30; length: 14; CDR3: CACRTGTPNEKLFF
V: TRBV30; length: 13; CDR3: CAWSRGGFNEQFF
V: TRBV30; length: 13; CDR3: CAWRGSVNTEAFF
V: TRBV7-9; length: 13; CDR3: CASSFSLTGELFF
V: TRBV29-1; length: 12; CDR3: CSVDGGPATAFF
V: TRBV9; length: 12; CDR3: CASSVEVGELFF
V: TRBV14; length: 15; CDR3: CASSSGGAGNSPLHF
V: TRBV5-1; length: 13; CDR3: CASSGQGTYEQYF
V: TRBV19; length: 15; CDR3: CASSILAASGSEQFF
V: TRBV29-1; length: 13; CDR3: CSVGRQGNYGYTF
V: TRBV30; length: 15; CDR3: CAWSFPDRILYGYTF
V: TRBV19; length: 13; CDR3: CASSPGQAYEQYF
V: TRBV29-1; length: 14; CDR3: CSVLTDRGQDEQFF
V: TRBV7-2; length: 14; CDR3: CASSYRTGTGELFF
V: TRBV5-4; length: 14; CDR3: CASSFGGGGDTQYF
V: TRBV23-1; length: 13; CDR3: CASSQLGYNEQFF
V: TRBV7-9; length: 13; CDR3: CASSLVSTDTQYF
V: TRBV4-2; length: 16; CDR3: CASSQGARSRQETQYF
V: TRBV6-1; length: 13; CDR3: CASSEDTGYGYTF
V: TRBV6-5; length: 14; CDR3: CASSRDSGVNIQYF
V: TRBV29-1; length: 17; CDR3: CSVEDPWTSGGTDTQYF
V: TRBV7-2; length: 16; CDR3: CASSLVAGRTKNIQYF
V: TRBV20-1; length: 11; CDR3: CSASSVDEQFF
V: TRBV30; length: 14; CDR3: CAWSEGSRLGEQFF
V: TRBV2; length: 15; CDR3: CASGDSGGTTDTQYF
V: TRBV30; length: 14; CDR3: CAWSVDSLRAEAFF
V: TRBV7-9; length: 14; CDR3: CASSLGNSRGPLHF
V: TRBV30; length: 12; CDR3: CAWSVDRGSYTF
V: TRBV9; length: 16; CDR3: CASSSRARTSTDTQYF
V: TRBV29-1; length: 17; CDR3: CSVAGTPRRLAKNIQYF
V: TRBV19; length: 13; CDR3: CASSSRFLETQYF
V: TRBV30; length: 12; CDR3: CAWSEGATGYTF
V: TRBV5-1; length: 13; CDR3: CASSLEGFNGYTF
V: TRBV4-1; length: 15; CDR3: CASSPDPAFPAKLFF
V: TRBV30; length: 17; CDR3: CAWSVKAGGLSSYEQYF
V: TRBV9; length: 14; CDR3: CASSVPGVNEKLFF
V: TRBV30; length: 13; CDR3: CAWGGDRFYEQYF